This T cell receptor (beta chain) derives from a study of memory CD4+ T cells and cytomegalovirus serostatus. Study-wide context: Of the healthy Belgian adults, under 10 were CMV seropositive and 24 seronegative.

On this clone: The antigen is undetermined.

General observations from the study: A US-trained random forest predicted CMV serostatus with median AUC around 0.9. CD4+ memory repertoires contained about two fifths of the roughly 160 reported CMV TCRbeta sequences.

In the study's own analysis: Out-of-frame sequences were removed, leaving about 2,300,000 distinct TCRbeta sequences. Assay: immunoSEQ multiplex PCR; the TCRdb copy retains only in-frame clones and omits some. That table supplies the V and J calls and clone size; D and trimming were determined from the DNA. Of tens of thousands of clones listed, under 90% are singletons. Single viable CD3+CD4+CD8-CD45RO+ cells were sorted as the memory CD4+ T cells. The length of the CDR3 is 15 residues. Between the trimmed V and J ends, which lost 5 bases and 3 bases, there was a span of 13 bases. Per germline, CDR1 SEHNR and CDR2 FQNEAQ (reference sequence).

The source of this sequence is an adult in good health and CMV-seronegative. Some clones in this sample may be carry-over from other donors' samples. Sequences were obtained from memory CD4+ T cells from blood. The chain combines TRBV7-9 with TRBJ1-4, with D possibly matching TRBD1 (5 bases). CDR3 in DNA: TGTGCCAGCAGCCCCCGGGGAGGGGCTAATGAAAAACTGTTTTTT. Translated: CASSPRGGANEKLFF.